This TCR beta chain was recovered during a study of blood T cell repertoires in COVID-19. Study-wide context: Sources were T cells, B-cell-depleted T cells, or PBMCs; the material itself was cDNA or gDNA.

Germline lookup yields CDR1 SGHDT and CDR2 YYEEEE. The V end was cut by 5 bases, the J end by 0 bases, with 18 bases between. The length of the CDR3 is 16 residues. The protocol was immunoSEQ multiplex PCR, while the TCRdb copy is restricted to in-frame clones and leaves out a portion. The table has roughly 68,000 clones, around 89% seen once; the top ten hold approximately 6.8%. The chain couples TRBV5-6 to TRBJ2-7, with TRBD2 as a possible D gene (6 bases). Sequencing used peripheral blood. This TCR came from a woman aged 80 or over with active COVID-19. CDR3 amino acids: CASSSFRRGSSYEQYF. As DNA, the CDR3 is TGTGCCAGCAGTTCTTTTCGGCGGGGCTCCTCCTACGAGCAGTACTTC.